This T cell receptor beta chain was obtained from a study of T cell responses to AZD1222 COVID-19 vaccine. V was trimmed by 1 base and J by 4 bases, leaving 11 bases between them. Germline values: CDR1 SGHTA, CDR2 FQGNSA. CDR3 length: 14 residues. Clones were sequenced by immunoSEQ multiplex PCR, and TCRdb holds only the in-frame ones, with some missing. The table includes some 140,000 clones, roughly nine tenths detected once. This clonotype was obtained from an adult in good health. Sequencing was performed on peripheral blood, taken on day 0 of MenACWY control vaccination. The chain joins TRBV7-2 to TRBJ2-7; D is undetermined. The CDR3 bases are TGTGCCAGCAGCTTAGGAATGAGAGAATACGAGCAGTACTTC. Translating it yields CASSLGMREYEQYF.